The entry below gives a single T cell receptor beta chain sequence along with its context. Its specificity is not known. This entry is derived from a study of a mutant IDH1 vaccine in newly diagnosed glioma. Study summary: The first vaccination came 4-6 weeks after radiotherapy alone, or with temozolomide cycles. Earlier care involved radiotherapy, temozolomide, or both, and the majority received both. Study results and limitations: Top peripheral T cell clonotype shifts appeared unrelated to pseudoprogression.

Produced via immunoSEQ multiplex PCR; TCRdb's table is partial and in-frame only. Altogether 45,000 to 65,000 clones are present, about three quarters being singletons, with the ten largest covering approximately 8.2%. The CDR3 has 15 amino acids. V was cut by 2 bases and J by 2 bases, with 16 bases left in between. Germline V gene lookup returns CDR1 GTSNPN and CDR2 SVGIG (reference sequence). Described time point: week 23, last vaccination. Each vaccine dose was 300 ug of mutant IDH1 20-mer peptide, with topical imiquimod. Donors had new IDH1-mutant astrocytomas of WHO grade 3 or 4 (ATRX-lost). The TCR comes from a woman aged 40 to 50 with glioma. Some clones in this sample may be carry-over from other donors' samples. The source was PBMCs, collected from a glioma patient whose treatment included an IDH1 peptide vaccine. The gene calls are TRBV30 and TRBJ2-7, with D perhaps matching TRBD2 (6 bases). The CDR3 spells CAWSTRRGATYEQYF. In nucleotides, the CDR3 is TGTGCCTGGAGTACTCGCCGCGGGGCGACCTACGAGCAGTACTTC.